This is a list of T cell receptor beta chains from one sample in a study of siplizumab effects on memory and regulatory T cells. TCRdb's copy holds only in-frame clones and misses some; the assay was immunoSEQ multiplex PCR. The data hold tens of thousands of clones, with roughly 93% observed a single time. Sequencing was done on a sample of CD8+ T cells sorted from blood. Every receptor here comes from a human donor in good health. Both conserved end residues are part of each CDR3. D genes are given only for firm matches. The listing skips clone size in some rows; elsewhere it reads once, few, many or a size class.

CDR3nt: TGTGCCAGCAGTGAAGTCTCGCTAGCGGGGGGCCCCACAGATACGCAGTATTTT
CDR3aa: CASSEVSLAGGPTDTQYF
d_gene: TRBD2
v_gene: TRBV2
abundance: once
j_gene: TRBJ2-3

CDR3nt: TGTGCCAGCAGCTTGGCTTCGGCCGTAGCCGTCGAGACCCAGTACTTC
CDR3aa: CASSLASAVAVETQYF
d_gene: NA
v_gene: TRBV5-6
abundance: NA
j_gene: TRBJ2-5

CDR3nt: TGTGCCAGCAGTTACCGGACACCGAGCTCCTACGAGCAGTACTTC
CDR3aa: CASSYRTPSSYEQYF
d_gene: NA
v_gene: TRBV6-7
abundance: once
j_gene: TRBJ2-7

CDR3nt: TGTGCCAGCAGCGTAGTAGCGGGGGGGCCCTTGGATACGCAGTATTTT
CDR3aa: CASSVVAGGPLDTQYF
d_gene: TRBD2
v_gene: TRBV9
abundance: NA
j_gene: TRBJ2-3

CDR3nt: TGTGCCAGCAGCCGCCGGCGGGGGGCATACACAGATACGCAGTATTTT
CDR3aa: CASSRRRGAYTDTQYF
d_gene: TRBD2
v_gene: TRBV7-9
abundance: NA
j_gene: TRBJ2-3

CDR3nt: TGTGCCAGCAGCCCGTTCGGACAAATTTACGAGCAGTACTTC
CDR3aa: CASSPFGQIYEQYF
d_gene: NA
v_gene: TRBV14
abundance: NA
j_gene: TRBJ2-7

CDR3nt: TGTGCCAGCAGTTTATCTCTCGGGGGCACTGAAGCTTTCTTT
CDR3aa: CASSLSLGGTEAFF
d_gene: NA
v_gene: TRBV27
abundance: NA
j_gene: TRBJ1-1

CDR3nt: TGTGCCAGCAGCTTCGGTCAGGCCAACAATGAGCAGTTCTTC
CDR3aa: CASSFGQANNEQFF
d_gene: NA
v_gene: TRBV7-3
abundance: once
j_gene: TRBJ2-1

CDR3nt: TGCGCCAGCAGCTTTTATACAGATTCCTACGAGCAGTACTTC
CDR3aa: CASSFYTDSYEQYF
d_gene: NA
v_gene: TRBV5-1
abundance: NA
j_gene: TRBJ2-7

CDR3nt: TGCGCCAGCAGCGAACAGGGTTCCTATGGCTACACCTTC
CDR3aa: CASSEQGSYGYTF
d_gene: NA
v_gene: TRBV4-1
abundance: NA
j_gene: TRBJ1-2

CDR3nt: TGTGCCAGCAGGAGGAGCATGAACACTGAAGCTTTCTTT
CDR3aa: CASRRSMNTEAFF
d_gene: NA
v_gene: TRBV2
abundance: NA
j_gene: TRBJ1-1

CDR3nt: TGTGCCAGTCTGGGAACCTCTGGGGCCAACGTCCTGACTTTC
CDR3aa: CASLGTSGANVLTF
d_gene: NA
v_gene: TRBV9
abundance: NA
j_gene: TRBJ2-6

CDR3nt: TGTGCCAGCACCCCAGGAGGCCAGCCCCAGCATTTT
CDR3aa: CASTPGGQPQHF
d_gene: NA
v_gene: TRBV6-5
abundance: NA
j_gene: TRBJ1-5

CDR3nt: TGTGCCAGCCGCCACAGGGGAGCGGATGGCTACACCTTC
CDR3aa: CASRHRGADGYTF
d_gene: TRBD1
v_gene: TRBV6-5
abundance: few
j_gene: TRBJ1-2

CDR3nt: TGCGCCAGCAGCCAAGCCGACAGGGGGGTCTACAATGAGCAGTTCTTC
CDR3aa: CASSQADRGVYNEQFF
d_gene: TRBD1
v_gene: TRBV4-3
abundance: NA
j_gene: TRBJ2-1

CDR3nt: TGTGCCAGCGTGCCTCAGGGCAATCAGCCCCAGCATTTT
CDR3aa: CASVPQGNQPQHF
d_gene: NA
v_gene: TRBV6-1
abundance: once
j_gene: TRBJ1-5

CDR3nt: TGTGCCAGCGGAGACAGGGGCCTTAACTATGGCTACACCTTC
CDR3aa: CASGDRGLNYGYTF
d_gene: TRBD1
v_gene: TRBV27
abundance: NA
j_gene: TRBJ1-2

CDR3nt: TGTGCCAGCAGTTTATGGCAGGGTCCCTACGAGCAGTACTTC
CDR3aa: CASSLWQGPYEQYF
d_gene: NA
v_gene: TRBV27
abundance: NA
j_gene: TRBJ2-7

CDR3nt: TGTGCCAGCAGCTTAGTAGGGGGACGGGGCACTGAAGCTTTCTTT
CDR3aa: CASSLVGGRGTEAFF
d_gene: NA
v_gene: TRBV11-3
abundance: once
j_gene: TRBJ1-1

CDR3nt: TGTGCCAGCACTGTGGTCCCGAACTCCTACGAGCAGTACTTC
CDR3aa: CASTVVPNSYEQYF
d_gene: NA
v_gene: TRBV6-1
abundance: NA
j_gene: TRBJ2-7

CDR3nt: TGTGCCAGCAGCCTGGGGGTTTCTGGAAACACCATATATTTT
CDR3aa: CASSLGVSGNTIYF
d_gene: NA
v_gene: TRBV13
abundance: NA
j_gene: TRBJ1-3

CDR3nt: TGTGCCGTTGGCCGTGATGAGTCCTACGAGCAGTACTTC
CDR3aa: CAVGRDESYEQYF
d_gene: NA
v_gene: TRBV19
abundance: NA
j_gene: TRBJ2-7

CDR3nt: TGTGCCAGCAGCTTCCCAGGGGAAATCTCAGAGACCCAGTACTTC
CDR3aa: CASSFPGEISETQYF
d_gene: NA
v_gene: TRBV12-1
abundance: NA
j_gene: TRBJ2-5

CDR3nt: TGTGCCAGCAGCCTAGAGAACACTGAAGCTTTCTTT
CDR3aa: CASSLENTEAFF
d_gene: NA
v_gene: TRBV13
abundance: once
j_gene: TRBJ1-1

CDR3nt: TGTGCCAGCAGCGAAGCCTTCACAGATACGCAGTATTTT
CDR3aa: CASSEAFTDTQYF
d_gene: NA
v_gene: TRBV14
abundance: NA
j_gene: TRBJ2-3

CDR3nt: TGTGCCAGCAGCTTGGGAGAAGATGAAAAACTGTTTTTT
CDR3aa: CASSLGEDEKLFF
d_gene: NA
v_gene: TRBV5-6
abundance: NA
j_gene: TRBJ1-4

CDR3nt: TGTGCCAGCAGCCCCGGGACAGAAGCCTACGAGCAGTACTTC
CDR3aa: CASSPGTEAYEQYF
d_gene: TRBD1
v_gene: TRBV7-3
abundance: NA
j_gene: TRBJ2-7

CDR3nt: TGTGCCAGCAGCCAAGATCCGGCAGGGGAGACCCAGTACTTC
CDR3aa: CASSQDPAGETQYF
d_gene: NA
v_gene: TRBV14
abundance: NA
j_gene: TRBJ2-5

CDR3nt: TGTGCCAGTAGTATGGACGCTTGGAGCAACAACAACGATGGCTACACCTTC
CDR3aa: CASSMDAWSNNNDGYTF
d_gene: NA
v_gene: TRBV19
abundance: NA
j_gene: TRBJ1-2

CDR3nt: TGTGCCAGCGCGACAGGCGAATCCGTCTATGGCTACACCTTC
CDR3aa: CASATGESVYGYTF
d_gene: NA
v_gene: TRBV2
abundance: NA
j_gene: TRBJ1-2

CDR3nt: TGTGCCAGCAGCTTAGCCGGGACAGGGAACACTGAAGCTTTCTTT
CDR3aa: CASSLAGTGNTEAFF
d_gene: TRBD1
v_gene: TRBV7-9
abundance: NA
j_gene: TRBJ1-1

CDR3nt: TGTGCCAGCAGTTTATCCGGGACAGGGATAGTGACCCTCCACTTT
CDR3aa: CASSLSGTGIVTLHF
d_gene: TRBD1
v_gene: TRBV27
abundance: NA
j_gene: TRBJ1-6

CDR3nt: TGTGCCACGGGGGACGTACCCTCTGGGGCCAACGTCCTGACTTTC
CDR3aa: CATGDVPSGANVLTF
d_gene: NA
v_gene: TRBV6-1
abundance: NA
j_gene: TRBJ2-6

CDR3nt: TGTGCCAGCAGTTACGGGTCTGAGCAGTACTTC
CDR3aa: CASSYGSEQYF
d_gene: NA
v_gene: TRBV6-5
abundance: NA
j_gene: TRBJ2-7

CDR3nt: TGTGCCAGCAGTTTATGGGGGAGCGGTCAGCCCCAGCATTTT
CDR3aa: CASSLWGSGQPQHF
d_gene: NA
v_gene: TRBV27
abundance: NA
j_gene: TRBJ1-5